Below, 20 T cell receptor beta chains from the same sample are listed, as sequenced in a study of T cell clusters in autoimmune cytopenias. Roughly 40,000 genome equivalents of blood DNA were amplified for TRB. Multiplex touch-down PCR amplified TRB using TRB-A and TRB-B pools in one tube. TCRdb reprocessed the multiplex PCR reads, with one entry per CDR3 protein and no DNA. Its table lists about 8,100 distinct CDR3 sequences. Sequenced input: peripheral blood. Source of these receptors: a human donor with an autoimmune cytopenia or autoimmune hepatitis (not recorded which).

The chain combines TRBV5-6 with TRBJ2-7; TCRdb returns TRBD1, unconfirmable since there is no DNA. CDR3 length: 15 residues. Germline lookup yields CDR1 SGHDT and CDR2 YYEEEE. The CDR3 protein is CASSLFQSSPYEQYF.

This clonotype is classed as medium-sized by frequency. The chain links TRBV19 to TRBJ1-2; TCRdb returns TRBD1, unconfirmable since there is no DNA. Per the germline V gene, CDR1 is LNHDA and CDR2 is SQIVND (reference sequence). This CDR3 region has 15 residues. The CDR3 loop is CASSDRDRGDYGYTF.

In terms of frequency, this clonotype is medium-sized (0.01 to 0.1%). This chain uses TRBV18 with TRBJ2-3; the D gene TCRdb calls, TRBD2, cannot be checked with no DNA. The CDR3 sequence is 17 residues long. The germline CDR1 and CDR2 sequences are KGHSH and LQKENI. The CDR3 sequence: CASSPQYPAGEADTQYF.

This clonotype ranks as medium-sized (0.01 to 0.1%) in terms of frequency. This chain uses TRBV29-1 with TRBJ1-5; TCRdb's D call of TRBD1 is untestable without DNA. The CDR3 runs to 14 residues. Germline V CDR1 and CDR2: SQVTM, ANQGSEA. The CDR3 sequence is CSVKTGTGDQPQHF. Complete variable domain (other parts from reference TRBV29-1 and TRBJ1-5): SAVISQKPSRDICQRGTSLTIQCQVDSQVTMMFWYRQQPGQSLTLIATANQGSEATYESGFVIDKFPISRPNLTFSTLTVSNMSPEDSSIYLCSVKTGTGDQPQHFGDGTRLSIL.

The rearrangement joins TRBV7-6 to TRBJ1-1; TCRdb names TRBD1, which stays unverified in the absence of DNA. Germline CDR1 is SGHVS and CDR2 is FNYEAQ. The CDR3 contains 15 residues. The CDR3 loop is CASSPTGELVTEAFF.

The chain is built from TRBV7-9 and TRBJ2-7; the TCRdb D gene call, TRBD1, has no DNA to confirm it. This CDR3 contains 15 residues. The germline gives CDR1 SEHNR, CDR2 FQNEAQ (reference sequence). CDR3 sequence: CASSRIGTGVYEQYF.

The chain is built from TRBV6-1 and TRBJ1-2; TCRdb lists TRBD1, though no DNA is available to test this call. The CDR3 extends over 14 amino acids. Germline CDR1 reads MNHNS; CDR2 reads SASEGT. The CDR3 spells CASIDDSKGYGYTF.

The V and J genes are TRBV7-9 and TRBJ2-7; TCRdb designates TRBD1, a call that cannot be tested without DNA. Germline values: CDR1 SEHNR, CDR2 FQNEAQ (reference sequence). This CDR3 is 12 amino acids long. The CDR3 spells CASSEQGYEQYF.

The chain carries TRBV6-1 and TRBJ1-5; the D call of TRBD1 rests on TCRdb alone, since no DNA is present to check it. The CDR3 has 16 residues. Germline CDR1 MNHNS, CDR2 SASEGT. CDR3 in amino acids: CASSDKHRDSNQPQHF.

The CDR3: CSWEGTNNSPLHF. This chain connects TRBV30 to TRBJ1-6. The germline gives CDR1 GTSNPN, CDR2 SVGIG (reference sequence). The CDR3 extends over 13 amino acids.

The chain joins TRBV12-3 or TRBV12-4 to TRBJ2-5; TCRdb reports TRBD1, a call that lacks DNA to check it against. The CDR3 spans 13 residues. The chain's CDR3 is CASSLGQQETQYF.

This clonotype is called medium-sized based on its frequency. The V gene is TRBV12-3 or TRBV12-4, the J gene TRBJ2-5. CDR3 size: 13 residues. The CDR3 sequence: CASSDPNGETQYF.

The chain joins TRBV7-2 to TRBJ2-3; the TRBD2 assignment by TCRdb is unverifiable without DNA. CDR1 and CDR2 from the germline V gene are SGHTA and FQGNSA. The CDR3 runs to 15 residues. CDR3 protein: CASSLASGGADTQYF. The whole variable domain, remainder taken from reference TRBV7-2 and TRBJ2-3, is GAGVSQSPSNKVTEKGKDVELRCDPISGHTALYWYRQSLGQGLEFLIYFQGNSAPDKSGLPSDRFSAERTGGSVSTLTIQRTQQEDSAVYLCASSLASGGADTQYFGPGTRLTVL.

The chain employs TRBV7-9 and TRBJ2-2. The CDR3 extends over 17 amino acids. The germline V gene has CDR1 SEHNR and CDR2 FQNEAQ (reference sequence). Here the CDR3 reads CASSLVHRSTNTGELFF.

This clonotype is called medium-sized (0.01 to 0.1%) based on its frequency. The J gene is TRBJ1-6, the V gene TRBV6-5; no DNA is available, so the TRBD1 call from TCRdb remains unchecked. The CDR3 totals 16 residues. The germline CDR1 and CDR2 sequences are MNHEY and SVGAGI. The CDR3 protein is CASSSTGGSYNSPLHF.

Judged by frequency, this clonotype is medium-sized (0.01 to 0.1%). V usage is TRBV5-6 and J usage is TRBJ2-3; TCRdb's D call, TRBD1, is unchecked because there is no DNA. Germline assignment: CDR1 SGHDT and CDR2 YYEEEE. There are 14 residues in the CDR3. This CDR3 reads CASSSPLGPGTQYF.

This clonotype is called medium-sized based on its frequency. The chain recombines TRBV30 with TRBJ1-4. The CDR3 is 15 residues long. Germline-derived CDR1 and CDR2 are GTSNPN and SVGIG (reference sequence). CDR3 residues: CAWSTTGTVNEKLFF.

The chain employs TRBV4-3 and TRBJ1-2; TCRdb calls TRBD1, which cannot be checked without DNA. The CDR3 is 14 residues long. The germline V gene has CDR1 LGHNA and CDR2 YSLEER. CDR3 protein: CASSQLTAPNGYTF.

The chain carries TRBV14 and TRBJ2-3. This CDR3 region has 12 residues. Germline V gene lookup returns CDR1 SGHDN and CDR2 FVKESK. CDR3 loop: CASSPFSNTQYF.

This chain uses TRBV12-3 or TRBV12-4 with TRBJ1-1; TCRdb's assignment of TRBD1 cannot be checked, as there is no DNA. This CDR3 is 13 amino acids long. CDR3 amino acids: CASSFSGGTEAFF.